These T cell receptor beta chains were read from a single sample in a study of blood T cell repertoires in COVID-19. Sequenced by immunoSEQ multiplex PCR; TCRdb stores in-frame clones only, minus some. The sample shows a few hundred thousand clones, about 90% of them seen only once. Sequencing was carried out using peripheral blood. These receptors were taken from a man between 18 and 29 years old who had recovered from COVID-19. Both conserved end residues are trimmed from each CDR3. Fields, in order: clone size, V gene, CDR3 protein. Clone size is stated in some rows and not others, as once, few, many or a class when expanded.

.	TRBV7-9	ASSLGSLNTEAF
.	TRBV5-1	ASSLAEGTGRPYEQY
.	TRBV6-6	ASSYSSTAMDEQY
.	TRBV6-5	ASTPRGYNEQF
.	TRBV7-8	ASSGLNTEAF
.	TRBV5-5	ASSLQRAAEKLF
.	TRBV28	ASSPKTGTGYSPLH
.	TRBV7-6	ASSLKAIGTEAF
.	TRBV3-1/TRBV3-2	ASSARLVSDTQY
.	TRBV6-5	ASRPGQGLYEQY
.	TRBV5-4	ASSLDSGAYNEQF
.	TRBV6-5	ASSYSTTGSGYEQY
.	TRBV19	ASREADHTYEQY
.	TRBV7-3	ASSSAQGVDEQY
.	TRBV10-3	AIRAGGAIYEQY
once	TRBV4-1	ASSQEGGEQY
.	TRBV5-1	ASSLGGGGFNEKLF
.	TRBV5-1	ASSLLHGTGTIGYGYT
.	TRBV5-6	ASSFLAGGGTDTQY
once	TRBV7-8	ASSLESRAGADTQY
.	TRBV7-9	ASRGRTGDGNSPLH
.	TRBV6-2/TRBV6-3	ASSYVGRAGNTIY
.	TRBV28	ASSLLGTGVDTQY
.	TRBV15	ATLRTGEMNTEAF
once	TRBV27	ASSQRTGYTYEQY
.	TRBV18	ASSHSSSDTQY
.	TRBV19	ASSRPGTEAF
.	TRBV12-1	ASSFVQGEPNTEAF
.	TRBV5-1	ASSLETGLTETQY
once	TRBV7-2	ASSSYTGRSNQPQH
.	TRBV29-1	SVWGRGRGGKNTIY
.	TRBV13	ASSAGTDFYEQY
few	TRBV30	AWRTGETQY
.	TRBV7-9	ASITGIEQF
.	TRBV10-1	ASSQRDRGRTGELF
.	TRBV19	ASSMAGGPIYEQY
.	TRBV18	ASSPPGGESTDTQY
.	TRBV13	ASSLADSRSGELF
.	TRBV9	ASSQQGAAYGYT
.	TRBV7-2	ASSFDRGNYEQY
.	TRBV10-3	AISESRGGAPYNEQF
.	TRBV7-9	ASSLREVGTDTQY